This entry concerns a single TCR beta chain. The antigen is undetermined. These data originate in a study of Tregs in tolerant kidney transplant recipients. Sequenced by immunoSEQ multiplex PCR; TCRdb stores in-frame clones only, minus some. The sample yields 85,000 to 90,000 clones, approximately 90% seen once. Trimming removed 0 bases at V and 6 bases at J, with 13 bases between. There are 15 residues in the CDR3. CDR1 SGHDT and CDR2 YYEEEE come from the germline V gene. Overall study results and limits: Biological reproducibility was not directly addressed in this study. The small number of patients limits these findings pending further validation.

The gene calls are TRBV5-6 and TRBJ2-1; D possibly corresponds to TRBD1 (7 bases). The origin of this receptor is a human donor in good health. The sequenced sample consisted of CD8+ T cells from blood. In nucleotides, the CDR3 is TGTGCCAGCAGCTTGGGACAGGGAGGTTTCAATGAGCAGTTCTTC. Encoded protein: CASSLGQGGFNEQFF.